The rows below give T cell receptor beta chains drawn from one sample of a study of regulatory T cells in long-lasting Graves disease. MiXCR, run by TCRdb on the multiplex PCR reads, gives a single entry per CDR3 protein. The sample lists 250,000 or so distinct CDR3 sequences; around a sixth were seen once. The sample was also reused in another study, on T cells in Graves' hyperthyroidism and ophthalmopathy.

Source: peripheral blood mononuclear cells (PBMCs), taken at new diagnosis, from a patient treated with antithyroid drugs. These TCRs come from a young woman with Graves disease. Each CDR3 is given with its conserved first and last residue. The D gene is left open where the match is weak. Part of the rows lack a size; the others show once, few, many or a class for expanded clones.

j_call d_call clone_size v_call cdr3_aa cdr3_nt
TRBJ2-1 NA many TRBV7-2 CASSFYQDLEFNEQFF TGTGCCAGCAGCTTCTATCAGGACCTAGAGTTCAATGAGCAGTTCTTC
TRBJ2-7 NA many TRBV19 CASSTLGGFYEQYF TGTGCCAGTAGTACCCTCGGGGGCTTCTACGAGCAGTACTTC
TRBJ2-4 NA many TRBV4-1 CASSQRDSPGIQYF TGCGCCAGCAGCCAGAGAGACTCGCCAGGCATTCAGTACTTC
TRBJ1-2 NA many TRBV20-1 CSARVGTRVTNYGYTF TGCAGTGCTAGAGTTGGGACCAGGGTAACTAACTATGGCTACACCTTC
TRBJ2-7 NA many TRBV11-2 CASSLVWQPYEQYF TGTGCCAGCAGCTTAGTATGGCAACCCTACGAGCAGTACTTC
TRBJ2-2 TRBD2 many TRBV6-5 CASSYAGGPAGELFF TGTGCCAGCAGTTACGCGGGGGGGCCAGCCGGGGAGCTGTTTTTT
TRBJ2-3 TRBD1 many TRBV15 CATSREGTGKGATDTQYF TGTGCCACCAGCAGAGAGGGTACAGGGAAGGGGGCCACAGATACGCAGTATTTT
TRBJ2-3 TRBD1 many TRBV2 CASSAWDRSADTQYF TGTGCCAGCAGTGCATGGGACAGGTCCGCTGATACGCAGTATTTT
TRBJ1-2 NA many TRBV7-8 CASSLGGLKQGTYGYTF TGTGCCAGCAGCTTAGGCGGTCTTAAACAGGGAACCTATGGCTACACCTTC
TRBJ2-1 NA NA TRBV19 CASSTPGVASEQFF TGTGCCAGTAGTACCCCGGGCGTGGCCAGTGAGCAGTTCTTC
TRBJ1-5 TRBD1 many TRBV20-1 CSAQRQGLYQPQHF TGCAGTGCCCAAAGACAGGGACTCTATCAGCCCCAGCATTTT
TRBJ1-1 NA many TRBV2 CASNGDPDTEAFF TGTGCCAGCAACGGGGACCCGGACACTGAAGCTTTCTTT
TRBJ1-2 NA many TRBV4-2 CASSQDGTADYGYTF TGTGCCAGCAGCCAAGATGGGACGGCGGACTATGGCTACACCTTC
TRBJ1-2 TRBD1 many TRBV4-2 CASSQARTGGVGGYTF TGTGCCAGCAGCCAGGCCCGGACAGGGGGAGTTGGTGGCTACACCTTC